What follows describes a single T cell receptor beta chain. The sample belongs to a study of blood T cell repertoires in COVID-19. Assay: immunoSEQ multiplex PCR; the TCRdb copy retains only in-frame clones and omits some. The sample contains about 28,000 clones, 70% to 90% of which appear only once. The CDR3 runs 13 residues. The V and J ends lost 4 bases and 2 bases respectively, with 10 bases between them. The germline gives CDR1 SGHRS, CDR2 YFSETQ. The origin of this receptor is a human donor in a cohort sampled during active COVID-19. Sequences were obtained from peripheral blood. The rearrangement joins TRBV5-1 to TRBJ2-7; D possibly corresponds to TRBD1 (6 bases). CDR3 residues: CASSTGQPYEQYF. The CDR3 nucleotides are TGCGCCAGCAGCACGGGACAACCCTACGAGCAGTACTTC.